Below are 25 T cell receptor beta chains sequenced from a single sample in a study of patients and donors after allogeneic stem cell transplantation. TCRdb reanalysed the RT-PCR reads using MiXCR and keeps one entry per CDR3 protein. The table lists some 200,000 distinct CDR3 sequences, 41% of them singletons, with 33% in the top ten. The sequenced sample was blood, either unsorted or a sorted T cell fraction (not recorded which). All receptors come from a human donor who was either an allogeneic HSCT recipient or a stem cell or donor lymphocyte infusion donor (not recorded which). It is not recorded whose cells these are; they may come from a transplant donor.

The genes are TRBV2 and TRBJ1-1; 9 bases agree with TRBD1. CDR1 SNHLY and CDR2 FYNNEI come from the germline V gene. With 7 bases clipped from V and 5 bases from J, the junction kept 8 bases outside the gene matches. This CDR3 comprises 14 residues. In nucleotides, the CDR3 is TGTGCCAGCATCCGGGACAGGGAGGGGACTGAAGCTTTCTTT. Its translation is CASIRDREGTEAFF.

This clonotype was detected a few times. This sequence joins TRBV29-1 and TRBJ2-4; the D gene could be TRBD1 or TRBD2 (6 bases each). The V gene lost 5 bases and the J gene lost 9 bases, with 14 bases spanning the gap. The CDR3 consists of 12 residues. In germline, CDR1 is SQVTM, CDR2 ANQGSEA. The CDR3 DNA follows: TGCAGCGTTCTCGGGGGCGAGGGCATTCAGTACTTC. Its protein product is CSVLGGEGIQYF.

The chain has TRBV4-3 and TRBJ2-7, with 7 nucleotides matching TRBD1. This CDR3 comprises 14 residues. The V gene's germline CDR1 is LGHNA and CDR2 YSLEER. The V and J ends lost 0 bases and 3 bases, in that order; junction bases with no gene match: 2. CDR3 nucleotides: TGCGCCAGCAGCCAAGAAGCAGGGGGCTACGAGCAGTACTTC. Protein product: CASSQEAGGYEQYF.

This rearrangement joins TRBV29-1 to TRBJ2-3; unclear D gene. CDR3 size: 12 residues. V was pared by 2 bases and J by 1 base, with 4 bases between. Germline CDR1 reads SQVTM; CDR2 reads ANQGSEA. The CDR3 loop reads CSVERGTDTQYF. In DNA, the CDR3 is TGCAGCGTTGAACGGGGCACAGATACGCAGTATTTT.

This clonotype was seen more than once but under ten times. CDR3 DNA: TGTGCCACCAGTCAGATGGAGCAGTTCTTC. As protein: CATSQMEQFF. The chain links TRBV24-1 to TRBJ2-1; D call uncertain. There are 10 residues in the CDR3. In germline, CDR1 is KGHDR, CDR2 SFDVKD. Trimming shortened V by 6 bases and J by 10 bases, and 6 bases separated the two germline ends.

Of note for this clonotype: At one end, the junction sequence differs from germline, possibly due to a read error. The chain carries TRBV9 and TRBJ2-2; TRBD1 might be the D (5 bases). This CDR3 has 15 residues. Germline V gives CDR1 SGDLS, CDR2 YYNGEE. CDR3 in amino acids: CASSVANRNPGELFF. CDR3 coding DNA: TGTGCCAGCAGCGTAGCTAACAGGAACCCCGGGGAGCTGTTTTTT.

This clonotype turned up a few times. The chain couples TRBV27 to TRBJ2-2; D not certain. V dropped 5 bases and J dropped 6 bases, with 10 bases sitting between them. Germline V gene sequence: CDR1 MNHEY, CDR2 SMNVEV (reference sequence). The CDR3 contains 13 residues. This chain's CDR3 is CASSRGGAGELFF. As DNA, the CDR3 is TGTGCCAGCAGTCGTGGTGGCGCCGGGGAGCTGTTTTTT.

This clonotype came up a few times. The chain has TRBV4-3 and TRBJ1-5; possible D gene TRBD1, 5 bases. CDR1 LGHNA and CDR2 YSLEER come from the germline V gene. The length of the CDR3 is 15 residues. Trimming took off 3 bases at V and 4 bases at J, with 13 bases between the two ends. The DNA for the CDR3 is TGCGCCAGCAGCCATCCAGGGCGAGTAAATCAGCCCCAGCATTTT. This codes for CASSHPGRVNQPQHF.

The rearrangement uses TRBV4-3 and TRBJ2-7; D uncertain. The germline gives CDR1 LGHNA, CDR2 YSLEER. V lost 0 bases and J lost 0, with 3 bases in between. The CDR3 extends over 13 amino acids. The DNA of the CDR3 is TGCGCCAGCAGCCAAGAAGTCTCCTACGAGCAGTACTTC. This gives the protein CASSQEVSYEQYF.

This chain links TRBV6-5 with TRBJ2-7, with D possibly being TRBD2 (6 bases). Trimming cost V 4 bases and J 7 bases, with 17 bases left between them. CDR1 MNHEY and CDR2 SVGAGI come from the germline V gene. CDR3 length equals 14 residues. The CDR3 is CASSFSLTRQEQYF. The DNA of the CDR3 is TGTGCCAGCAGTTTTTCCCTGACTAGACAGGAGCAGTACTTC.

The V call is TRBV5-8, the J call TRBJ1-1; perhaps TRBD1 as D (5 bases). The CDR3 is 15 residues long. V lost 1 base to trimming and J lost 0 bases, with 10 bases between them. Germline V CDR1 and CDR2: SGHTS, YDEGEE. CDR3 region: CASSLWATVNTEAFF. CDR3 coding DNA: TGTGCCAGCAGCTTGTGGGCGACAGTGAACACTGAAGCTTTCTTT.

The genes are TRBV7-9 and TRBJ2-1; possibly TRBD1 for D (5 bases). Germline V gene lookup returns CDR1 SEHNR and CDR2 FQNEAQ (reference sequence). The V end was cut by 2 bases, the J end by 8 bases, with 16 bases between. CDR3 length equals 15 residues. DNA for the CDR3: TGTGCCAGCAGCTTAATTCCAGGGAATGGACATGAGCAGTTCTTC. Translation: CASSLIPGNGHEQFF.

This clonotype was seen only once. CDR3: CASSLNSPGVTGELFF. As DNA, the CDR3 is TGTGCCAGCAGCTTAAACTCCCCCGGGGTAACCGGGGAGCTGTTTTTT. The V and J genes are TRBV11-1 and TRBJ2-2, with D perhaps TRBD2 (5 bases). Trimming shortened V by 2 bases and J by 5 bases, and 15 bases separated the two germline ends. CDR3 length: 16 residues. Looked up from germline, CDR1 is SGHAT and CDR2 is FQDESV (reference sequence).

This clonotype was counted a few times. The CDR3: CASSPTARNTEAFF. The CDR3 DNA is TGTGCCAGCTCACCAACGGCCCGGAACACTGAAGCTTTCTTT. V is TRBV18 and J is TRBJ1-1; D uncertain. Germline CDR1 reads KGHSH; CDR2 reads LQKENI. The germline V and J ends were trimmed by 2 bases and 1 base, with 8 bases remaining between them. The CDR3 has 14 residues.

This clonotype has a single count. CDR3 nucleotides: TGCGCCAGCAGCCCCCAGGTCAGGGCTGGAAACACCATATATTTT. Translating it yields CASSPQVRAGNTIYF. The genes are TRBV5-1 and TRBJ1-3; weak D call: TRBD1 (5 bases). The CDR3 sequence is 15 residues long. Deletions cut 4 bases from V and 2 bases from J, with 13 bases between. From germline, CDR1 is SGHRS and CDR2 YFSETQ.

Note on this clonotype: Sequence at one end of the junction differs from germline and may be a read error. The gene calls are TRBV5-1 and TRBJ1-1; D is unresolved. The CDR3 is made up of 14 amino acids. From germline, CDR1 is SGHRS and CDR2 YFSETQ. The CDR3 coding sequence is TGCGCCAGCACCTTGGCCGTAGGGCCCACTGAAGCTTTCTTT. Its protein is CASTLAVGPTEAFF.

Concerning this clonotype: Sequence at one end of the junction differs from germline and may be a read error. The genes are TRBV29-1 and TRBJ1-4; D is uncertain. The CDR3 loop spans 13 amino acids. The germline V gene encodes CDR1 SQVTM and CDR2 ANQGSEA. The DNA of the CDR3 is TGCAGCGTTCTGGATCCTAACCATGGACTTCGCGATTTT. Translating gives CSVLDPNHGLRDF. Full variable domain (missing parts from reference TRBV29-1 and TRBJ1-4): SAVISQKPSRDICQRGTSLTIQCQVDSQVTMMFWYRQQPGQSLTLIATANQGSEATYESGFVIDKFPISRPNLTFSTLTVSNMSPEDSSIYLCSVLDPNHGLRDFGSGTQLSVL.

The rearrangement uses TRBV20-1 and TRBJ2-7; a possible D gene is TRBD2 (7 bases). Germline CDR1 and CDR2: DFQATT and SNEGSKA (reference sequence). This CDR3 has 15 residues. V lost 6 bases and J lost 2, with 20 bases in between. CDR3 nucleotides: TGCAGTGCCAGGGGCCTAGCGGTTTCCCCCTACGAGCAGTACTTC. Amino acids: CSARGLAVSPYEQYF.

This clonotype was observed a few times. V usage is TRBV28 and J usage is TRBJ1-1; D is uncertain. Per germline, CDR1 MDHEN and CDR2 SYDVKM. V gave up 3 bases and J gave up 4 bases, with 9 bases separating them. The CDR3 length is 13 residues. Here the CDR3 DNA reads TGTGCCAGCAGTTTCCGGGCGCCCACTGAAGCTTTCTTT. Translated: CASSFRAPTEAFF.

This chain links TRBV29-1 with TRBJ1-1; unclear D gene. Germline-derived CDR1 and CDR2 are SQVTM and ANQGSEA. The CDR3 extends over 11 amino acids. V was shortened by 0 bases and J by 6 bases, with 5 bases between the two germline ends. CDR3 amino acids: CSVEETSEAFF. The CDR3 nucleotides are TGCAGCGTTGAAGAGACGTCTGAAGCTTTCTTT.

This clonotype turned up a few times. This chain joins TRBV15 and TRBJ1-2, with D uncertain. The length of the CDR3 is 15 residues. V gave up 0 bases and J gave up 2 bases, with 10 bases separating them. Germline CDR1 reads LNHNV; CDR2 reads YYDKDF (reference sequence). CDR3 residues: CATSRDLQGNYGYTF. CDR3 bases: TGTGCCACCAGCAGAGATCTTCAAGGAAACTATGGCTACACCTTC.

This clonotype was detected once. The gene calls are TRBV9 and TRBJ2-4; D possibly uses TRBD1 or TRBD2 (5 bases each). V was clipped by 3 bases and J by 5 bases, with 9 bases between them. The CDR3 is 13 amino acids. Germline V lookup: CDR1 SGDLS, CDR2 YYNGEE. The CDR3 coding sequence is TGTGCCAGCAGCGAGGGACGTCAAAACATTCAGTACTTC. Translating it yields CASSEGRQNIQYF.

This clonotype was seen a handful of times. V usage is TRBV20-1 and J usage is TRBJ1-2; D remains unclear. The CDR3 loop spans 11 amino acids. The germline V and J ends were trimmed by 3 bases and 6 bases, with 8 bases remaining between them. The germline V gene has CDR1 DFQATT and CDR2 SNEGSKA (reference sequence). The DNA for the CDR3 is TGCAGTGCTAGTTCCCAGGATGGCTACACCTTC. Translation gives CSASSQDGYTF.

The chain has TRBV4-3 and TRBJ2-2; 14 nucleotides agree with TRBD2. There are 17 residues in the CDR3. The V gene end was trimmed by 0 bases and the J gene end by 4 bases; junction bases not matched to a gene: 1. Germline CDR1 is LGHNA and CDR2 is YSLEER. The CDR3 is CASSQDGLAGGTGELFF. CDR3 sequence (DNA): TGCGCCAGCAGCCAAGACGGACTAGCGGGAGGCACCGGGGAGCTGTTTTTT.

This clonotype has more than one count but fewer than ten. The chain employs TRBV6-5 and TRBJ2-7; 7 bases match TRBD2. The CDR3 is 15 residues long. Trimming removed 2 bases from V and 6 bases from J; junction bases left unmatched: 10. Germline V gene lookup returns CDR1 MNHEY and CDR2 SVGAGI. The CDR3 region is CASSYLAGAVFEQYF. In DNA, the CDR3 is TGTGCCAGCAGTTACCTGGCGGGAGCTGTTTTCGAGCAGTACTTC.